This TCR beta chain was identified in a study of CD8 T cells in Susac syndrome. Study-level background: Patients with Susac syndrome who were sequenced included more than 5 with active disease and roughly eight in remission.

An amount of RNA that ranged from 0.5 to 1 ug was reverse transcribed with random hexamers. TCRdb processed the immunoSEQ multiplex PCR reads anew with MiXCR; each CDR3 protein has one entry. Here the sample spans some 180,000 distinct CDR3 sequences, roughly 94% being singletons. CDR3 length: 14 residues. V was shortened by 6 bases and J by 0 bases, with 14 bases between the two germline ends. Germline CDR1 DFQATT, CDR2 SNEGSKA (reference sequence). The study sequenced TCR beta in blood CD8+ and CD4+ T cells. Under recently defined diagnostic criteria, the patients with Susac syndrome qualified as having definite or probable disease.

This chain uses TRBV20-1 with TRBJ1-1, with D possibly being TRBD1 (6 bases). This TCR was sampled from a human donor with Susac syndrome. The specimen sequenced was CD4+ T cells from PBMCs. CDR3 in amino acids: CSASPRGLNTEAFF. CDR3 DNA sequence: TGCAGTGCCAGCCCCAGGGGTTTGAACACTGAAGCTTTCTTT.